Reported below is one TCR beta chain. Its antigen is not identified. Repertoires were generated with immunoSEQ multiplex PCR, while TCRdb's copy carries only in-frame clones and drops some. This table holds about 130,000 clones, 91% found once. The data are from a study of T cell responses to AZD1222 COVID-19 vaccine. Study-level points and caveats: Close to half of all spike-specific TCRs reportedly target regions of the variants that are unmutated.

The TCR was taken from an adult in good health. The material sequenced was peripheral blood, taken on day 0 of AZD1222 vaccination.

Written as DNA, the CDR3 is TGTGCCAGCAGCCAAGTAAGGGGTACGGAGACCCAGTACTTC. Translating gives CASSQVRGTETQYF. The chain employs TRBV3-1 (or the pseudogene TRBV3-2) and TRBJ2-5; D might be TRBD1 (5 bases). The germline V gene has CDR1 LGHDT and CDR2 YNNKEL (reference sequence). Trimming shortened V by 1 base and J by 5 bases, and 11 bases separated the two germline ends. There are 14 residues in the CDR3.